The 27 T cell receptor beta chains listed next were all sequenced from one sample in a study of siplizumab effects on memory and regulatory T cells. TCRdb keeps only in-frame clones here, not all; method: immunoSEQ multiplex PCR. The sample lists about 91,000 clones, roughly 93% seen once, with approximately 5.9% in the top ten. The material sequenced was CD8+ T cells sorted from blood. Receptor source: a human donor in good health.

The chain is built from TRBV7-6 and TRBJ2-7; weak D call: TRBD1 (6 bases). Trimming took off 0 bases at V and 3 bases at J, with 6 bases between the two ends. This CDR3 is 13 amino acids long. Germline loops: CDR1 SGHVS, CDR2 FNYEAQ. Here the CDR3 reads CASSLAGGYEQYF. The CDR3 bases are TGTGCCAGCAGCTTAGCAGGGGGCTACGAGCAGTACTTC.

This clone was picked up one time. V gene TRBV6-5 combines with J gene TRBJ2-1, with D perhaps TRBD1 or TRBD2 (5 bases each). Trimming took 2 bases from V and 6 from J, leaving 11 bases between them. CDR3 size: 14 residues. The germline gives CDR1 MNHEY, CDR2 SVGAGI. Here the CDR3 reads CASSYAWGSNEQFF. The CDR3 DNA sequence: TGTGCCAGCAGTTACGCCTGGGGGTCCAATGAGCAGTTCTTC.

The chain has TRBV7-9 and TRBJ2-5; tentative D call: TRBD1 (5 bases). Trimming pared 4 bases from V and 0 bases from J, leaving 9 bases between. The CDR3 loop spans 14 amino acids. CDR1 and CDR2 (germline): SEHNR, FQNEAQ (reference sequence). CDR3 sequence (DNA): TGTGCCAGCAGCTCCCCAGGGCACCAAGAGACCCAGTACTTC. Its translation is CASSSPGHQETQYF.

J is TRBJ1-4 and V is TRBV10-2, with D maybe TRBD1 (5 bases). Trimming left V 0 bases short and J 0 bases short, with 17 bases between. The V gene's germline CDR1 is WSHSY and CDR2 SAAADI. The CDR3 covers 19 residues. The CDR3 DNA follows: TGCGCCAGCAGTGAGTCAGGGGCGAACCGACTCTCAACTAATGAAAAACTGTTTTTT. It is translated as CASSESGANRLSTNEKLFF.

A single count supports this clone. Distinct nucleotide sequences in the sample also encode this CDR3. This sequence joins TRBV5-1 and TRBJ2-1; D may be TRBD2 (6 bases). Germline values: CDR1 SGHRS, CDR2 YFSETQ. The CDR3 covers 15 residues. V was trimmed by 4 bases and J by 8 bases, leaving 19 bases between them. The CDR3 region has the DNA TGCGCCAGCAGCCCAGGGCTAGCGCCGCGGGATGAGCAGTTCTTC. Protein: CASSPGLAPRDEQFF.

This chain links TRBV19 with TRBJ2-1; 10 positions match TRBD2. The trim removed 9 bases at V and 7 bases at J, leaving 9 bases unmatched. The CDR3 extends over 14 amino acids. CDR1 LNHDA and CDR2 SQIVND come from the germline V gene (reference sequence). CDR3 DNA sequence: TGTGCCAGCTTGAGCGGGGGGGGCTTGAATGAGCAGTTCTTC. Its protein is CASLSGGGLNEQFF.

This chain connects TRBV7-6 to TRBJ2-1, with a possible D match to TRBD2 (6 bases). Per the germline V gene, CDR1 is SGHVS and CDR2 is FNYEAQ. The CDR3 consists of 14 residues. Trimming cost V 5 bases and J 6 bases, with 14 bases left between them. In DNA, the CDR3 is TGTGCCAGCAGCGGGGGACTTGCCCCCAATGAGCAGTTCTTC. Translated: CASSGGLAPNEQFF.

The chain uses TRBV4-1 and TRBJ2-7; weak D call: TRBD2 (6 bases). V lost 4 bases, J lost 6 bases, and 16 bases lay in between. CDR1 is MGHRA, CDR2 YSYEKL, per germline. The CDR3 runs 14 residues. For the CDR3, the DNA is TGCGCCAGCAGCCTCGGGGGAGCCCTCGCCGAGCAGTACTTC. Residues: CASSLGGALAEQYF.

The J gene is TRBJ2-4, the V gene TRBV19; tentatively, D is TRBD1 (5 bases). V shed 3 bases and J shed 0 bases, with 21 bases lying between them. Germline assignment: CDR1 LNHDA and CDR2 SQIVND (reference sequence). The CDR3 consists of 19 residues. The CDR3 region has the DNA TGTGCCAGTAGTATTGAAGGGGCTAAACTTTCGGGAGCCAAAAACATTCAGTACTTC. Protein product: CASSIEGAKLSGAKNIQYF.

This clone came up once. The V call is TRBV2, the J call TRBJ2-5, with D maybe TRBD2 (6 bases). With 7 bases removed from V and 5 bases from J, the gap between germline ends came to 17 bases. Germline values: CDR1 SNHLY, CDR2 FYNNEI. The CDR3 extends over 14 amino acids. This CDR3 is CASTEEGRRETQYF. In DNA, the CDR3 is TGTGCCAGCACCGAGGAGGGAAGGAGGGAGACCCAGTACTTC.

This chain joins TRBV27 and TRBJ2-1, with 7 nucleotides matching TRBD1. V shed 5 bases, J shed 4 bases, and the junction held 8 bases outside the gene matches. CDR3 length: 15 amino acids. In germline, CDR1 is MNHEY, CDR2 SMNVEV (reference sequence). In DNA, the CDR3 is TGTGCCAGCAGTCCCCCGGACAGGAAGTACAATGAGCAGTTCTTC. It yields the protein CASSPPDRKYNEQFF.

This chain connects TRBV19 to TRBJ1-2; maybe TRBD1 (5 bases). Germline V gives CDR1 LNHDA, CDR2 SQIVND (reference sequence). The V end lost 3 bases, the J end lost 5 bases, and 19 bases lay between the germline ends. This CDR3 has 16 residues. DNA of the CDR3: TGTGCCAGTAGTATCGATCATCCAGGGTCCTCGTATGGCTACACCTTC. This translates into CASSIDHPGSSYGYTF.

This chain links TRBV4-2 with TRBJ1-5; weak D call: TRBD1 (6 bases). This CDR3 is built from 17 residues. Trimming took 1 base from V and 3 from J, leaving 16 bases between them. Germline V lookup: CDR1 LGHNA, CDR2 YNFKEQ. The CDR3 sequence: CASSQGFDRTYNQPQHF. The CDR3 nucleotides are TGTGCCAGCAGCCAAGGGTTCGACAGGACTTACAATCAGCCCCAGCATTTT.

The rearrangement joins TRBV6-5 to TRBJ1-2, with D uncertain. This CDR3 region has 13 residues. Germline V gene sequence: CDR1 MNHEY, CDR2 SVGAGI. The V and J ends lost 0 bases and 4 bases respectively, with 6 bases between them. CDR3 coding DNA: TGTGCCAGCAGTTACTCCCGATTCTATGGCTACACCTTC. Its protein is CASSYSRFYGYTF.

The chain uses TRBV9 and TRBJ2-1, with 9 nucleotides matching TRBD2. CDR1 SGDLS and CDR2 YYNGEE come from the germline V gene. The CDR3 consists of 17 residues. Losses at the gene ends were 0 bases for V and 0 bases for J; bases not matched to a gene: 4. The CDR3 nucleotides are TGTGCCAGCAGCGTAGGGGGTAGCGGGAGCTCCTACAATGAGCAGTTCTTC. This translates into CASSVGGSGSSYNEQFF.

V and J are TRBV6-1 and TRBJ2-5, with TRBD2 as a possible D gene (6 bases). V lost 3 bases and J lost 0, with 8 bases in between. Germline values: CDR1 MNHNS, CDR2 SASEGT. The CDR3 is 14 residues long. In DNA form, the CDR3 reads TGTGCCAGCAGTGAGGAGGGGTACCAAGAGACCCAGTACTTC. Amino acids: CASSEEGYQETQYF.

This chain connects TRBV6-5 to TRBJ1-2; D is unresolved. The CDR3 is 13 residues long. Germline values: CDR1 MNHEY, CDR2 SVGAGI. Trimming removed 6 bases at V and 4 bases at J, with 12 bases between. The CDR3 nucleotides read TGTGCCAGCAGCCCCTCTTCATCCTATGGCTACACCTTC. Translating it yields CASSPSSSYGYTF.

The chain couples TRBV7-9 to TRBJ1-2, with 7 nucleotides matching TRBD1. The CDR3 has 15 amino acids. Trimming cost V 4 bases and J 3 bases; bases outside gene matches: 8. The germline gives CDR1 SEHNR, CDR2 FQNEAQ (reference sequence). The CDR3 bases are TGTGCCAGCAGCTACGACAGGGCGTTACACTATGGCTACACCTTC. Its translation is CASSYDRALHYGYTF. The full variable domain, completed using reference TRBV7-9 and TRBJ1-2, is DTGVSQNPRHKITKRGQNVTFRCDPISEHNRLYWYRQTLGQGPEFLTYFQNEAQLEKSRLLSDRFSAERPKGSFSTLEIQRTEQGDSAMYLCASSYDRALHYGYTFGSGTRLTVV.

This clone was found once. This chain joins TRBV18 and TRBJ1-4; D is undetermined. CDR1 and CDR2 from the germline V gene are KGHSH and LQKENI. The CDR3 is 17 residues long. With 1 base removed from V and 4 bases from J, the gap between germline ends came to 16 bases. CDR3 loop: CASSPRREPGGNEKLFF. The CDR3 region has the DNA TGTGCCAGCTCACCACGGAGGGAGCCAGGAGGTAATGAAAAACTGTTTTTT.

To note about this clone: A much larger clone lies one base from this, so it may be a read error. The CDR3 loop reads CASSYQNTEAFF. As DNA, the CDR3 is TGTGCCAGCAGTTACCAGAACACTGAAGCTTTCTTT. V and J are TRBV6-8 and TRBJ1-1, with D unresolved. The length of the CDR3 is 12 residues. Germline-derived CDR1 and CDR2 are MNHGY and SAAAGT. Trimming removed 2 bases from V and 1 base from J, with 2 bases in between.

This chain uses TRBV27 with TRBJ2-2, with a tentative D call TRBD2 (6 bases). The CDR3 sequence is 16 residues long. Germline-derived CDR1 and CDR2 are MNHEY and SMNVEV (reference sequence). Trimming pared 6 bases from V and 10 bases from J, leaving 24 bases between. The CDR3 is CASSLGTFGPLLELFF. The CDR3 DNA follows: TGTGCCAGCAGCCTCGGGACTTTTGGCCCCCTATTGGAGCTGTTTTTT.

As for this clone: Germline is not matched at one junction end, which may reflect a read error. This chain uses TRBV6-1 with TRBJ1-1, with D unresolved. This CDR3 comprises 10 residues. Germline loops: CDR1 MNHNS, CDR2 SASEGT. CDR3 protein: CMIGDTEAFF. Here the CDR3 DNA reads TGCATGATAGGCGACACTGAAGCTTTCTTT.

The chain links TRBV2 to TRBJ2-3; D may be TRBD1 (6 bases). The CDR3 runs 15 residues. Germline CDR1 and CDR2: SNHLY and FYNNEI. Between the trimmed V and J ends, which lost 6 bases and 4 bases, there was a span of 17 bases. This CDR3 is CASSDRRTTADTQYF. The CDR3 DNA follows: TGTGCCAGCAGCGACAGGAGGACCACAGCAGATACGCAGTATTTT.

The chain couples TRBV5-8 to TRBJ2-7; D perhaps matches TRBD1 (5 bases). Trimming removed 3 bases from V and 0 bases from J, with 10 bases in between. Germline V gene lookup returns CDR1 SGHTS and CDR2 YDEGEE. This CDR3 has 14 residues. CDR3 bases: TGTGCCAGCAGCTGGGCCGACAGCTCCTACGAGCAGTACTTC. Translation: CASSWADSSYEQYF.

The chain joins TRBV15 to TRBJ1-1, with 9 bases that match TRBD1. With V trimmed by 3 bases and J by 1 base, 3 bases remained unmatched. CDR1 LNHNV and CDR2 YYDKDF come from the germline V gene (reference sequence). The CDR3 runs 15 residues. The CDR3 DNA sequence: TGTGCCACCAGCAGGAGGACAGGGGCGAACACTGAAGCTTTCTTT. Encoded protein: CATSRRTGANTEAFF.

This chain links TRBV9 with TRBJ1-1; 7 nucleotides align to TRBD1. This CDR3 is 16 amino acids long. Germline CDR1 reads SGDLS; CDR2 reads YYNGEE. J was trimmed by 7 bases and V by 3 bases; bases with no gene match: 15. The CDR3 coding sequence is TGTGCCAGCAGCGCTCAGGGGGGTCCCTCAGGGAGTGAAGCTTTCTTT. Amino acids: CASSAQGGPSGSEAFF.

This rearrangement joins TRBV19 to TRBJ2-1; D is possibly TRBD2 (5 bases). The V gene's germline CDR1 is LNHDA and CDR2 SQIVND (reference sequence). Trimming took 3 bases from V and 2 from J, leaving 14 bases between them. The CDR3 is 16 amino acids. The CDR3 coding sequence is TGTGCCAGTAGTATTTCAGCGGCCTATACCTACAATGAGCAGTTCTTC. Protein: CASSISAAYTYNEQFF.